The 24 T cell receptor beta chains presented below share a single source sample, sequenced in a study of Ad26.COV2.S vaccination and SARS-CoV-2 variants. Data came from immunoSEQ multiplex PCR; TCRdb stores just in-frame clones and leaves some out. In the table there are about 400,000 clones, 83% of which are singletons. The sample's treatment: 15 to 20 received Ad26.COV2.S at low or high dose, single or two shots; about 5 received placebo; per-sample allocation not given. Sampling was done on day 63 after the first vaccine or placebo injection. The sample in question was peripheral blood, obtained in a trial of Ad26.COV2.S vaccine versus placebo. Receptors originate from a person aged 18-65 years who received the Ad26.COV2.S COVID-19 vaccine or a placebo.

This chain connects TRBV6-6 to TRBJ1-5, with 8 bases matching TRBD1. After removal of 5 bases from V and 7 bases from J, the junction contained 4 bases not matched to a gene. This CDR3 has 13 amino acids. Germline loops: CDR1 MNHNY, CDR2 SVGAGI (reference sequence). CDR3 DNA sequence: TGTGCCAGCAGTGGACAGGGAGGGCAGCCCCAGCATTTT. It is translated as CASSGQGGQPQHF.

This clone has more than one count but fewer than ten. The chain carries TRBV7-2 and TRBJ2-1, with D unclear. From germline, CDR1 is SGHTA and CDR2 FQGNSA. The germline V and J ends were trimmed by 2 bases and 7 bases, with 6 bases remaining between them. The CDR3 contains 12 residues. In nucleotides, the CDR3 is TGTGCCAGCAGCTTACGCCCAAATGAGCAGTTCTTC. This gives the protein CASSLRPNEQFF.

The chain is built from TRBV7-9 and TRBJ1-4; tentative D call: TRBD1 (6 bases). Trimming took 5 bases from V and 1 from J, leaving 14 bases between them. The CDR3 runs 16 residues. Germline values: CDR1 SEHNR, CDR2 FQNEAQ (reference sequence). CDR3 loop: CASSVYREVTNEKLFF. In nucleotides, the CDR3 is TGTGCCAGCAGCGTCTACAGGGAAGTAACTAATGAAAAACTGTTTTTT.

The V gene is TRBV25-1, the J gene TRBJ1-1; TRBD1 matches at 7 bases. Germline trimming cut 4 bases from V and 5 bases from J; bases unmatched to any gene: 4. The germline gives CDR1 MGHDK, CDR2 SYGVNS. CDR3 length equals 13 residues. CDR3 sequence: CASSVQGSTEAFF. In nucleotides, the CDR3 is TGTGCCAGCAGTGTACAGGGGTCAACTGAAGCTTTCTTT.

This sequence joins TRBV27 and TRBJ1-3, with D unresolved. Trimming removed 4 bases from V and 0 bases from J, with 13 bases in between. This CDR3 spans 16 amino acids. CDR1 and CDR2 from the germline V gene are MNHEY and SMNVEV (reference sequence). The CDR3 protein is CASSSRPWGSGNTIYF. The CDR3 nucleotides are TGTGCCAGCAGTTCGCGACCCTGGGGCTCTGGAAACACCATATATTTT.

The CDR3 nucleotides are TGTGCCAGCAGCGCTTCTACCCCAGATACGCAGTATTTT. Translated, it gives CASSASTPDTQYF. The V and J genes are TRBV9 and TRBJ2-3; D call uncertain. CDR1 is SGDLS, CDR2 YYNGEE, per germline. This CDR3 is built from 13 residues. V was cut by 3 bases and J by 4 bases, with 9 bases left in between.

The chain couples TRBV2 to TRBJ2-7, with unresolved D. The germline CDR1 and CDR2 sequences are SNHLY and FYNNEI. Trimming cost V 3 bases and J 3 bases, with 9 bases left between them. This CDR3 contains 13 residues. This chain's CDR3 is CASSDYTYYEQYF. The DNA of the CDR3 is TGTGCCAGCAGTGACTACACCTACTACGAGCAGTACTTC.

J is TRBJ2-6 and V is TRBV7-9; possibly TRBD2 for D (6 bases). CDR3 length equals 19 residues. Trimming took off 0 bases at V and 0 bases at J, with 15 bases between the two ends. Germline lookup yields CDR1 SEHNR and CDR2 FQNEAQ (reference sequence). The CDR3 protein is CASSLAAHRDFSGANVLTF. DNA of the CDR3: TGTGCCAGCAGCTTAGCCGCTCACCGGGACTTCTCTGGGGCCAACGTCCTGACTTTC.

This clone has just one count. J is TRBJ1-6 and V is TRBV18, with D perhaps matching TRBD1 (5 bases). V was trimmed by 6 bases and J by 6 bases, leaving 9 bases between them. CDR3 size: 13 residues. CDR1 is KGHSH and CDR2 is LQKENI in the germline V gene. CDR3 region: CASSGQGNSPLHF. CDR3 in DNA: TGTGCCAGCTCTGGCCAGGGTAATTCACCCCTCCACTTT. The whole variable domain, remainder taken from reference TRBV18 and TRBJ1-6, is NAGVMQNPRHLVRRRGQEARLRCSPMKGHSHVYWYRQLPEEGLKFMVYLQKENIIDESGMPKERFSAEFPKEGPSILRIQQVVRGDSAAYFCASSGQGNSPLHFGNGTRLTVT.

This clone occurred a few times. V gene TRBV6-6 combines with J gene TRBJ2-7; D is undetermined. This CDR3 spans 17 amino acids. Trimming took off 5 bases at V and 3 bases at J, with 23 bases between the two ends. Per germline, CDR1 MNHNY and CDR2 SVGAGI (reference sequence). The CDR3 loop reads CASSLSPGRNLGYEQYF. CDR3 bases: TGTGCCAGCAGTCTTTCCCCTGGACGGAACTTAGGCTACGAGCAGTACTTC.

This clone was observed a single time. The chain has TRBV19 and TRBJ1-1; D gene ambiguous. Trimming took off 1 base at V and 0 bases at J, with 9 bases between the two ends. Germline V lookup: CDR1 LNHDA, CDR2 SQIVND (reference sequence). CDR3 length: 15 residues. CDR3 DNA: TGTGCCAGTAGTATAGGTGGCTTTTTGAACACTGAAGCTTTCTTT. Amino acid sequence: CASSIGGFLNTEAFF. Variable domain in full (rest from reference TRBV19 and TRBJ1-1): DGGITQSPKYLFRKEGQNVTLSCEQNLNHDAMYWYRQDPGQGLRLIYYSQIVNDFQKGDIAEGYSVSREKKESFPLTVTSAQKNPTAFYLCASSIGGFLNTEAFFGQGTRLTVV.

CDR3 residues: CASSLGGGDSYEQYF. The CDR3 DNA sequence: TGTGCCAGCAGCTTAGGAGGCGGAGACTCCTACGAGCAGTACTTC. J is TRBJ2-7 and V is TRBV11-2; no definite D call. Germline-derived CDR1 and CDR2 are SGHAT and FQNNGV. V lost 1 base to trimming and J lost 0 bases, with 10 bases between them. The CDR3 is made up of 15 amino acids.

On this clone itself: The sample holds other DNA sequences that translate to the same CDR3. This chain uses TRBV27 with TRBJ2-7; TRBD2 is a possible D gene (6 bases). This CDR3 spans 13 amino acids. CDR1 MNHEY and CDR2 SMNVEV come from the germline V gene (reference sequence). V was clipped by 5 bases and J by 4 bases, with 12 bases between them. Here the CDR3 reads CASSLGTAYEQYF. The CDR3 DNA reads TGTGCCAGCAGTCTGGGGACTGCTTACGAGCAGTACTTC.

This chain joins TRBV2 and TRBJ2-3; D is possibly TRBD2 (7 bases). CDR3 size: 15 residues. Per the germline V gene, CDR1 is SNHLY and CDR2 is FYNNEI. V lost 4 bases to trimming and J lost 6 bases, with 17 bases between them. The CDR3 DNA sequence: TGTGCCAGCAGTGTGAGGGGGGGCCAGGGTGATACGCAGTATTTT. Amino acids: CASSVRGGQGDTQYF.

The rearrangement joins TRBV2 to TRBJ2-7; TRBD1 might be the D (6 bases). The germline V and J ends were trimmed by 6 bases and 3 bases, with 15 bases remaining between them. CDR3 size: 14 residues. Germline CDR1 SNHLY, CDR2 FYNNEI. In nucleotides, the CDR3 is TGTGCCAGCAGCGCCAGGGGAGAAGGCTACGAGCAGTACTTC. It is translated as CASSARGEGYEQYF.

CDR3 region: CASSQEGRELFF. The CDR3 DNA reads as TGTGCCAGCAGCCAAGAGGGGCGGGAGCTGTTTTTT. This chain links TRBV3-1 (or the pseudogene TRBV3-2) with TRBJ2-2; possible D gene TRBD1, 5 bases. Germline CDR1 and CDR2: LGHDT and YNNKEL (reference sequence). The CDR3 is made up of 12 amino acids. The V end lost 0 bases, the J end lost 9 bases, and 5 bases lay between the germline ends.

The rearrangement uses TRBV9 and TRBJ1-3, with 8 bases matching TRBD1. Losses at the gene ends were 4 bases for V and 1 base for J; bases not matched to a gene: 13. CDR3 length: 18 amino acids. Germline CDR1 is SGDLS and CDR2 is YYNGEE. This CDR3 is CASSPAVAGGQSGNTIYF. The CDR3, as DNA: TGTGCCAGCAGCCCCGCCGTGGCAGGGGGCCAATCTGGAAACACCATATATTTT.

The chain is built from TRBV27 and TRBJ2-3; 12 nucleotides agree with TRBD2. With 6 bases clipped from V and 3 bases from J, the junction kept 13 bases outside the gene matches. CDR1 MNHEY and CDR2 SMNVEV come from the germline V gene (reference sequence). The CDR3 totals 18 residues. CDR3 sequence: CASSTLAGGRQSTDTQYF. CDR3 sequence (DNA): TGTGCCAGCAGCACTCTAGCGGGGGGGCGGCAGTCGACAGATACGCAGTATTTT.

The CDR3 DNA reads as TGTGCCAGCAGTTTAGTCGGGGCGGGGGGCACAGATACGCAGTATTTT. It yields the protein CASSLVGAGGTDTQYF. The chain uses TRBV28 and TRBJ2-3, with 7 nucleotides matching TRBD2. V lost 2 bases to trimming and J lost 1 base; unmatched junction nucleotides: 6. The CDR3 loop spans 16 amino acids. CDR1 MDHEN and CDR2 SYDVKM come from the germline V gene. The whole variable domain, remainder taken from reference TRBV28 and TRBJ2-3, is DVKVTQSSRYLVKRTGEKVFLECVQDMDHENMFWYRQDPGLGLRLIYFSYDVKMKEKGDIPEGYSVSREKKERFSLILESASTNQTSMYLCASSLVGAGGTDTQYFGPGTRLTVL.

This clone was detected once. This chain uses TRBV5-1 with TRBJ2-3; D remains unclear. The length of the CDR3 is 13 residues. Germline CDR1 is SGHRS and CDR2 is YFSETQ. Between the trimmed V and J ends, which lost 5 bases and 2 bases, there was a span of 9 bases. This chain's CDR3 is CASRRQDTDTQYF. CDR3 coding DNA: TGCGCCAGCAGGAGACAAGACACAGATACGCAGTATTTT.

The CDR3 is CASSHAGGYTF. Written as DNA, the CDR3 is TGTGCCAGCAGCCACGCAGGCGGCTACACCTTC. The chain employs TRBV3-1 (or the pseudogene TRBV3-2) and TRBJ1-2; the D is unclear. Looked up from germline, CDR1 is LGHDT and CDR2 is YNNKEL (reference sequence). Trimming shortened V by 3 bases and J by 8 bases, and 7 bases separated the two germline ends. This CDR3 comprises 11 residues.

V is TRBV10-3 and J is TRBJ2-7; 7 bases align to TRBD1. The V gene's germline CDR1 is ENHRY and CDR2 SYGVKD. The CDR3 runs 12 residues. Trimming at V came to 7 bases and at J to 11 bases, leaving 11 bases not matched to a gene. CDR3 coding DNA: TGTGCCATCACCCCTGACAGGGCGGTTGAGTACTTC. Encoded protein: CAITPDRAVEYF.

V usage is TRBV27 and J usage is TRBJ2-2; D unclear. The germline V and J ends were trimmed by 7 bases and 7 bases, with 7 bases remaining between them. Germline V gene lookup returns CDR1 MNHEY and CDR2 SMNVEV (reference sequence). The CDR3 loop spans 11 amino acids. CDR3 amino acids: CASTGGGELFF. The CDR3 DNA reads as TGTGCCAGCACCGGCGGCGGGGAGCTGTTTTTT.

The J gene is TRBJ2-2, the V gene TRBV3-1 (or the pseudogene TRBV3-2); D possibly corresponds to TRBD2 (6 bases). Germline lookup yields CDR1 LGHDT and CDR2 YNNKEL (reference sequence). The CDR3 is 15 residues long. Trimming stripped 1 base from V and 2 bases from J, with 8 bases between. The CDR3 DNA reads TGTGCCAGCAGCCAAGGACTAGAAAACACCGGGGAGCTGTTTTTT. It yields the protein CASSQGLENTGELFF.